These 2 T cell receptor beta chains came from one sample sequenced in a study of cytomegalovirus exposure and HLA in healthy donors. 13 Jbeta primers and 60 Vbeta primers were used for the PCR. Using immunoSEQ multiplex PCR, the repertoire was profiled, and TCRdb retains in-frame clones only, with some absent. The profile shows 130,000 or so clones, about 79% of them singletons. Sequenced: PBMCs. The receptor set was obtained from a woman between 18 and 30 years old in good health and CMV-seropositive.

The J gene is TRBJ2-1, the V gene TRBV6-5; 8 bases line up with TRBD1. Losses at the gene ends were 4 bases for V and 14 bases for J; bases not matched to a gene: 16. Germline V gene sequence: CDR1 MNHEY, CDR2 SVGAGI. This CDR3 comprises 15 residues. CDR3: CASSSTTGEVCSEFF. The DNA for the CDR3 is TGTGCCAGCAGTTCGACGACAGGGGAGGTGTGTAGTGAGTTCTTC.

This clone was recorded a few times. The V and J genes are TRBV7-9 and TRBJ2-7; tentatively, D is TRBD1 (6 bases). Germline loops: CDR1 SEHNR, CDR2 FQNEAQ (reference sequence). Between the trimmed V and J ends, which lost 5 bases and 2 bases, there was a span of 13 bases. The length of the CDR3 is 14 residues. The CDR3 loop reads CASSPRDITYEQYF. The CDR3 region has the DNA TGTGCCAGCAGCCCTAGGGACATCACCTACGAGCAGTACTTC.